The rows below give T cell receptor beta chains drawn from one sample of a study of cytomegalovirus exposure and HLA in healthy donors. TCRdb's copy holds only in-frame clones and misses some; the assay was immunoSEQ multiplex PCR. This sample has about 180,000 clones, with around 77% found just once. The source material was PBMCs. The receptors derive from a man aged 60-69 years in good health and CMV-seronegative. CDR3s include the opening cysteine and the closing phenylalanine or tryptophan. Each record gives: J gene, clone size, V gene, D gene, CDR3 DNA, CDR3 protein. The D gene is left open where the match is weak. Part of the rows lack a size; the others show once, few, many or a class for expanded clones.

j_call: TRBJ2-1; clone_size: -; v_call: TRBV10-2; d_call: TRBD2; cdr3_nt: TGCGCCAGCAGTGATTTAGCGGGACCCTCCTACAATGAGCAGTTCTTC; cdr3_aa: CASSDLAGPSYNEQFF
j_call: TRBJ1-2; clone_size: -; v_call: TRBV21-1; d_call: -; cdr3_nt: TGTGCCAGCAGCCACCCCGGTCGGGGGACAGGGAATGGCTACACCTTC; cdr3_aa: CASSHPGRGTGNGYTF
j_call: TRBJ2-5; clone_size: -; v_call: TRBV5-1; d_call: TRBD2; cdr3_nt: TGCGCCAGCAGCCGCGGGGGGCCCCAAGAGACCCAGTACTTC; cdr3_aa: CASSRGGPQETQYF
j_call: TRBJ1-2; clone_size: few; v_call: TRBV7-2; d_call: -; cdr3_nt: TGTGCCAGCAGCTTAGACAATAACTATGGCTACACCTTC; cdr3_aa: CASSLDNNYGYTF
j_call: TRBJ2-3; clone_size: -; v_call: TRBV30; d_call: -; cdr3_nt: TGTGCCTGGAGTAGGAATAGCGGTAGCACAGATACGCAGTATTTT; cdr3_aa: CAWSRNSGSTDTQYF
j_call: TRBJ2-4; clone_size: -; v_call: TRBV25-1; d_call: -; cdr3_nt: TGTGCCAGCAGTGAAGCAGGGACAAAAGGTTTTCAGTACTTC; cdr3_aa: CASSEAGTKGFQYF
j_call: TRBJ2-5; clone_size: once; v_call: TRBV28; d_call: -; cdr3_nt: TGTGCCAGCAATACAGGGTTATCTGAGACCCAGTACTTC; cdr3_aa: CASNTGLSETQYF
j_call: TRBJ2-7; clone_size: -; v_call: TRBV5-1; d_call: -; cdr3_nt: TGCGCCAGCAGCTTATTTACGGACAACTACGAGCAGTACTTC; cdr3_aa: CASSLFTDNYEQYF
j_call: TRBJ1-1; clone_size: -; v_call: TRBV9; d_call: -; cdr3_nt: TGTGCCAGCAGCATAATTACAGGGAACACTGAAGCTTTCTTT; cdr3_aa: CASSIITGNTEAFF
j_call: TRBJ2-1; clone_size: -; v_call: TRBV13; d_call: TRBD1; cdr3_nt: TGTGCCAGCAGCCAGAGTCCCGGGACAGGGGGCGCTGAGCAGTTCTTC; cdr3_aa: CASSQSPGTGGAEQFF
j_call: TRBJ1-1; clone_size: -; v_call: TRBV12-5; d_call: -; cdr3_nt: TGTGCTAGTGGTTTGGCGCAGATGAACACTGAAGCTTTCTTT; cdr3_aa: CASGLAQMNTEAFF
j_call: TRBJ2-7; clone_size: -; v_call: TRBV7-2; d_call: TRBD2; cdr3_nt: TGTGCCAGCACCCTAGCGGGGGGGTTAGAGCAGTACTTC; cdr3_aa: CASTLAGGLEQYF
j_call: TRBJ2-1; clone_size: -; v_call: TRBV5-1; d_call: -; cdr3_nt: TGCGCCAGCAGCTTTGAGGGATGGAGCTACAATGAGCAGTTCTTC; cdr3_aa: CASSFEGWSYNEQFF
j_call: TRBJ2-7; clone_size: -; v_call: TRBV7-6; d_call: TRBD2; cdr3_nt: TGTGCCAGCAGCTTAGATGGGACTAGTGGCTACGAGCAGTACTTC; cdr3_aa: CASSLDGTSGYEQYF
j_call: TRBJ1-5; clone_size: -; v_call: TRBV30; d_call: TRBD1; cdr3_nt: TGTGCCTGGAGTTCCGGGACAGGGGCGTGGCAGCCCCAGCATTTT; cdr3_aa: CAWSSGTGAWQPQHF
j_call: TRBJ1-2; clone_size: -; v_call: TRBV9; d_call: -; cdr3_nt: TGTGCCAGCAGCGTAGCTTTCGAGGGCTACTATGGCTACACCTTC; cdr3_aa: CASSVAFEGYYGYTF
j_call: TRBJ1-5; clone_size: -; v_call: TRBV7-8; d_call: TRBD1; cdr3_nt: TGTGCCAGCAGCGCAGTGACAGGGAAGGATCAGCCCCAGCATTTT; cdr3_aa: CASSAVTGKDQPQHF
j_call: TRBJ2-5; clone_size: -; v_call: TRBV7-9; d_call: -; cdr3_nt: TGTGCCAGCACCGAAGAGACCCAGTACTTC; cdr3_aa: CASTEETQYF
j_call: TRBJ1-4; clone_size: -; v_call: TRBV6-5; d_call: -; cdr3_nt: TGTGCCAGCCGGGTGGGTACAGGGAATGAAAAACTGTTTTTT; cdr3_aa: CASRVGTGNEKLFF
j_call: TRBJ2-2; clone_size: -; v_call: TRBV5-6; d_call: -; cdr3_nt: TGTGCCAGCAGCTTAATGTTTGGGCAGATCACCGGGGAGCTGTTTTTT; cdr3_aa: CASSLMFGQITGELFF
j_call: TRBJ2-6; clone_size: -; v_call: TRBV5-1; d_call: -; cdr3_nt: TGCGCCAGCAGCCGAACTTCTGGGGCCAACGTCCTGACTTTC; cdr3_aa: CASSRTSGANVLTF
j_call: TRBJ1-2; clone_size: -; v_call: TRBV18; d_call: -; cdr3_nt: TGTGCCAGCTCACCCCAATCCGGGGTTAGCTATGGCTACACCTTC; cdr3_aa: CASSPQSGVSYGYTF
j_call: TRBJ2-1; clone_size: few; v_call: TRBV29-1; d_call: -; cdr3_nt: TGCAGCGTTGGGGCGAACTACAATGAGCAGTTCTTC; cdr3_aa: CSVGANYNEQFF
j_call: TRBJ2-5; clone_size: -; v_call: TRBV4-3; d_call: -; cdr3_nt: TGCGCCAGCAGCCAAGATAGGGGCAGGGTTAGGACCCAGTACTTC; cdr3_aa: CASSQDRGRVRTQYF
j_call: TRBJ1-2; clone_size: -; v_call: TRBV4-1; d_call: -; cdr3_nt: TGCGCCAGCAGCCACCCAAGGACAGCTAAAAACTATGGCTACCCCTTC; cdr3_aa: CASSHPRTAKNYGYPF
j_call: TRBJ1-5; clone_size: -; v_call: TRBV5-6; d_call: TRBD1; cdr3_nt: TGTGCCAGCAGCCCGAAGGACAGGGGAAATCAGCCCCAGCATTTT; cdr3_aa: CASSPKDRGNQPQHF
j_call: TRBJ2-1; clone_size: -; v_call: TRBV7-6; d_call: TRBD2; cdr3_nt: TGTGCCAGCAGCCCGCTAGCGGGAGAATACAATGAGCAGTTCTTC; cdr3_aa: CASSPLAGEYNEQFF
j_call: TRBJ2-2; clone_size: -; v_call: TRBV15; d_call: TRBD2; cdr3_nt: TGTGCCACCAGCAGAGATAGGGTAGCGGGAGGGTCCGGGGAGCTGTTTTTT; cdr3_aa: CATSRDRVAGGSGELFF
j_call: TRBJ2-7; clone_size: -; v_call: TRBV6-1; d_call: -; cdr3_nt: TGTGCCAGCAGCGAAAGGGGCCCTACCTACGAGCAGTACTTC; cdr3_aa: CASSERGPTYEQYF
j_call: TRBJ2-5; clone_size: -; v_call: TRBV14; d_call: TRBD1; cdr3_nt: TGTGCCAGCCGCGGACAGGGTGAAGAGACCCAGTACTTC; cdr3_aa: CASRGQGEETQYF
j_call: TRBJ2-1; clone_size: few; v_call: TRBV4-3; d_call: TRBD2; cdr3_nt: TGCGCCAGCAGCCAAGAGGAACTAGCGGGAGGAAAGGATGAGCAGTTCTTC; cdr3_aa: CASSQEELAGGKDEQFF
j_call: TRBJ2-3; clone_size: -; v_call: TRBV6-1; d_call: TRBD2; cdr3_nt: TGTGCCAGCAGTCAGCTAGCGGGGGGCGGGGATACGCAGTATTTT; cdr3_aa: CASSQLAGGGDTQYF
j_call: TRBJ2-7; clone_size: -; v_call: TRBV27; d_call: -; cdr3_nt: TGTGCCAGCAGCCTAGGTGCGGGCCGGGACTACGAGCAGTACTTC; cdr3_aa: CASSLGAGRDYEQYF
j_call: TRBJ1-1; clone_size: -; v_call: TRBV9; d_call: -; cdr3_nt: TGTGCCAGCAGCGGACACGCAGAGCAGCAAGCTTTCTTT; cdr3_aa: CASSGHAEQQAFF
j_call: TRBJ1-3; clone_size: -; v_call: TRBV25-1; d_call: TRBD1; cdr3_nt: TGTGCCAGCACCACAGGGGTTGCTGGAAACACCATATATTTT; cdr3_aa: CASTTGVAGNTIYF
j_call: TRBJ1-6; clone_size: few; v_call: TRBV6-1; d_call: -; cdr3_nt: TGTGCCAGCAGTGAAAGGGGCAGGGGAAGTTCACCCCTCCACTTT; cdr3_aa: CASSERGRGSSPLHF
j_call: TRBJ1-5; clone_size: -; v_call: TRBV7-9; d_call: TRBD1; cdr3_nt: TGTGCCAGCAGCCCGGGACAGGTAATGGATCAGCCCCAGCATTTT; cdr3_aa: CASSPGQVMDQPQHF
j_call: TRBJ2-7; clone_size: -; v_call: TRBV4-3; d_call: TRBD2; cdr3_nt: TGCGCCAGCAGCCAAGATGCGGGAGGCTTTTCCTACGAGCAGTACTTC; cdr3_aa: CASSQDAGGFSYEQYF
j_call: TRBJ2-7; clone_size: -; v_call: TRBV10-3; d_call: -; cdr3_nt: TGTGCCATCCGACCGGGGGACAGCGGCCACGAGCAGTACTTC; cdr3_aa: CAIRPGDSGHEQYF